The present TCR beta chain was sequenced within a study of T-cell memory formation after mild COVID-19. Study summary: Clusters were largely donor specific. Study-wide findings and caveats: Day 15 to 85 contractors were CD4/CD8 balanced; later expanders leaned CD4+. Certain responding clones were present in pre-infection memory, suggesting participation of cross-reactive memory.

From 5'RACE with constant-segment primers came TCR alpha and TCR beta cDNA libraries that carried sample barcodes and UMIs. TCRdb re-derived calls from the 5' RACE reads in MiXCR, one entry per CDR3 protein. This sample has fewer than 250,000 distinct CDR3 sequences, with around 25% found just once. As concerns this clonotype: Its antigen remains unknown.

The CDR3 consists of 14 residues. Germline-derived CDR1 and CDR2 are LGHNA and YNFKEQ. The junction had 4 bases not matched to a gene; V was cut back by 2 bases and J by 8 bases. The chain carries TRBV4-2 and TRBJ1-4; 8 nucleotides align to TRBD1. The sequenced material came from PBMCs or a T cell subset sorted from them (not recorded which). This clonotype was obtained from an adult woman who had mild COVID-19 (a few samples of this study predate the infection). Cell type and time point are not known. The CDR3 sequence: CASSQPQGEEKLFF. The CDR3 DNA reads as TGTGCCAGCAGCCAACCACAGGGGGAAGAAAAACTGTTTTTT.